The 5 T cell receptor beta chains presented below share a single source sample, sequenced in a study of human T cells and chemical hapten exposure. Time point described: healthy volunteer bleed at 2 weeks. It was from unfractionated whole blood that total RNA was extracted. TCRdb reprocessed the RACE reads via MiXCR and lists one record per CDR3 protein. Among some 90,000 distinct CDR3 sequences, roughly 8.5% were seen once, and the ten largest hold 2.9%. The material sequenced was whole blood. These receptors came from a female donor in good health. Some clones in this sample may be carry-over from other donors' samples.

The chain couples TRBV6-2 or TRBV6-3 to TRBJ1-1; D is unresolved. This CDR3 contains 15 residues. The V gene's germline CDR1 is MNHEY and CDR2 SVGEGT. Deletions cut 5 bases from V and 0 bases from J, with 13 bases between. CDR3 coding DNA: TGTGCCAGCAGTACGACGGGCCTCATGAACACTGAAGCTTTCTTT. Translation: CASSTTGLMNTEAFF.

This clonotype appeared many times. V and J are TRBV25-1 and TRBJ2-7; 8 positions agree with TRBD1. CDR1 and CDR2 from the germline V gene are MGHDK and SYGVNS. The ends lost 4 bases at V and 5 bases at J; junction bases unmatched: 7. There are 14 residues in the CDR3. The CDR3 loop is CASSGWTGSDEQYF. Written as DNA, the CDR3 is TGTGCCAGCAGTGGGTGGACAGGGTCGGACGAGCAGTACTTC.

This clonotype was counted at least ten times. V is TRBV20-1 and J is TRBJ2-5; 9 nucleotides match TRBD1. The CDR3 is made up of 15 amino acids. Germline V CDR1 and CDR2: DFQATT, SNEGSKA (reference sequence). V lost 2 bases to trimming and J lost 0 bases; unmatched junction nucleotides: 4. CDR3 residues: CSARSGDRDQETQYF. The CDR3 DNA sequence: TGCAGTGCTAGAAGCGGGGACAGGGACCAAGAGACCCAGTACTTC.

In DNA, the CDR3 is TGTGCCAGTAGTAAGGACAGGGGGCGAGAGACCCAGTACTTC. Its translation: CASSKDRGRETQYF. V gene TRBV19 combines with J gene TRBJ2-5; 11 bases line up with TRBD1. The CDR3 is 14 amino acids. Germline CDR1 reads LNHDA; CDR2 reads SQIVND (reference sequence). Trimming removed 4 bases from V and 4 bases from J; junction bases left unmatched: 2. The full variable domain, its missing parts supplied by reference TRBV19 and TRBJ2-5, is DGGITQSPKYLFRKEGQNVTLSCEQNLNHDAMYWYRQDPGQGLRLIYYSQIVNDFQKGDIAEGYSVSREKKESFPLTVTSAQKNPTAFYLCASSKDRGRETQYFGPGTRLLVL.

This clonotype was counted only a few times. The V gene is TRBV20-1, the J gene TRBJ1-5, with a weak D call TRBD1 (6 bases). This CDR3 spans 13 amino acids. V gave up 5 bases and J gave up 1 base, with 9 bases separating them. Germline V gives CDR1 DFQATT, CDR2 SNEGSKA (reference sequence). The chain's CDR3 is CSAQQGSNQPQHF. The CDR3 nucleotides are TGCAGTGCTCAACAGGGAAGCAATCAGCCCCAGCATTTT.